This entry lists 31 T cell receptor beta chains sequenced from one sample in a study of T cells in localized non-small cell lung cancer. Data came from immunoSEQ multiplex PCR; TCRdb stores just in-frame clones and leaves some out. The sample holds about 40,000 clones, 81% seen once. This specimen consisted of peripheral blood mononuclear cells, obtained before any cancer treatment. These receptors originate from a male donor aged 60 or over with stage II lung adenocarcinoma.

The V and J genes are TRBV7-9 and TRBJ2-5, with D perhaps TRBD1 (5 bases). This CDR3 region has 13 residues. Germline V CDR1 and CDR2: SEHNR, FQNEAQ (reference sequence). Trimming cost V 5 bases and J 5 bases, with 12 bases left between them. The CDR3: CASSLRQWETQYF. Here the CDR3 DNA reads TGTGCCAGCAGCCTTCGACAGTGGGAGACCCAGTACTTC.

In the case of this clone: The sample holds other DNA sequences that translate to the same CDR3. The chain is built from TRBV30 and TRBJ2-3, with D perhaps matching TRBD2 (7 bases). The CDR3 totals 14 residues. Germline-derived CDR1 and CDR2 are GTSNPN and SVGIG (reference sequence). Between the trimmed V and J ends, which lost 0 bases and 2 bases, there was a span of 9 bases. Written as DNA, the CDR3 is TGTGCCTGGAGTGTTGGGGGGGCCACAGATACGCAGTATTTT. Its protein is CAWSVGGATDTQYF.

The chain couples TRBV29-1 to TRBJ1-1; TRBD1 is a possible D gene (6 bases). V lost 4 bases to trimming and J lost 1 base, with 13 bases between them. Germline CDR1 reads SQVTM; CDR2 reads ANQGSEA. This CDR3 is built from 14 residues. The CDR3 nucleotides read TGCAGCGTTGCGGGGGGGGCAAGGAACACTGAAGCTTTCTTT. Amino acids: CSVAGGARNTEAFF.

This clone was picked up one time. The genes are TRBV5-5 and TRBJ2-3, with D hard to call. The CDR3 spans 10 residues. The V and J ends lost 5 bases and 6 bases respectively, with 4 bases between them. Per germline, CDR1 SGHKS and CDR2 YYEKEE (reference sequence). In nucleotides, the CDR3 is TGTGCCAGCAGTTGGGATACGCAGTATTTT. Its protein is CASSWDTQYF.

The chain combines TRBV4-3 with TRBJ2-7; no firm D call. CDR3 length equals 14 residues. The ends were cut back, 4 bases at V and 3 bases at J, with 13 bases in the middle. Germline V gene sequence: CDR1 LGHNA, CDR2 YSLEER. The CDR3 protein is CASSLGLGVYEQYF. In nucleotides, the CDR3 is TGCGCCAGCAGCCTGGGTCTTGGTGTCTACGAGCAGTACTTC.

This clone was counted a single time. This chain uses TRBV6-5 with TRBJ1-1; no reliable D call. The CDR3 is 12 amino acids. Per germline, CDR1 MNHEY and CDR2 SVGAGI. V was shortened by 2 bases and J by 5 bases, with 6 bases between the two germline ends. This CDR3 reads CASSYGWTEAFF. As DNA, the CDR3 is TGTGCCAGCAGTTACGGGTGGACTGAAGCTTTCTTT.

This chain uses TRBV27 with TRBJ2-7; 8 bases are a match to TRBD1. Germline V lookup: CDR1 MNHEY, CDR2 SMNVEV (reference sequence). The CDR3 contains 12 residues. Germline trimming cut 4 bases from V and 5 bases from J; bases unmatched to any gene: 1. This chain's CDR3 is CASSSGQDEQYF. The CDR3, as DNA: TGTGCCAGCAGTTCGGGACAGGACGAGCAGTACTTC.

This clone is a singleton in its sample. The chain joins TRBV18 to TRBJ2-7, with a weak D call TRBD1 (6 bases). Per the germline V gene, CDR1 is KGHSH and CDR2 is LQKENI. V was pared by 3 bases and J by 0 bases, with 12 bases between. The CDR3 extends over 15 amino acids. The CDR3 region is CASSPPGQSSYEQYF. CDR3 coding DNA: TGTGCCAGCTCACCCCCCGGACAGAGCTCCTACGAGCAGTACTTC.

The CDR3 DNA reads as TGTGCCAGCAGCCCCGATCGGCGGGGGGGAACCGGGGAGCTGTTTTTT. Translation: CASSPDRRGGTGELFF. The V gene is TRBV7-9, the J gene TRBJ2-2; the match to TRBD2 covers 9 bases. Trimming removed 5 bases from V and 5 bases from J; junction bases left unmatched: 9. The V gene's germline CDR1 is SEHNR and CDR2 FQNEAQ (reference sequence). This CDR3 region has 16 residues. Complete variable domain (other parts from reference TRBV7-9 and TRBJ2-2): DTGVSQNPRHKITKRGQNVTFRCDPISEHNRLYWYRQTLGQGPEFLTYFQNEAQLEKSRLLSDRFSAERPKGSFSTLEIQRTEQGDSAMYLCASSPDRRGGTGELFFGEGSRLTVL.

The rearrangement joins TRBV19 to TRBJ2-1, with a possible D match to TRBD2 (6 bases). V lost 6 bases, J lost 4 bases, and 16 bases lay in between. CDR3 length equals 15 residues. From germline, CDR1 is LNHDA and CDR2 SQIVND (reference sequence). CDR3 protein: CASRPSGRSYNEQFF. The CDR3 DNA is TGTGCCAGTAGGCCCAGCGGGCGATCGTACAATGAGCAGTTCTTC. Looking up the rest from reference TRBV19 and TRBJ2-1 gives the full variable domain: DGGITQSPKYLFRKEGQNVTLSCEQNLNHDAMYWYRQDPGQGLRLIYYSQIVNDFQKGDIAEGYSVSREKKESFPLTVTSAQKNPTAFYLCASRPSGRSYNEQFFGPGTRLTVL.

V gene TRBV25-1 combines with J gene TRBJ1-2, with a tentative D call TRBD1 (5 bases). The CDR3 length is 12 residues. The V and J ends lost 7 bases and 8 bases respectively, with 14 bases between them. CDR1 and CDR2 (germline): MGHDK, SYGVNS. The DNA for the CDR3 is TGTGCCAGCAACTCGGACATTCGGGGCTACACCTTC. This translates into CASNSDIRGYTF.

The V gene is TRBV19, the J gene TRBJ1-1; TRBD1 matches 9 bases. V trimming: 7 bases; J trimming: 6 bases; junction bases outside the gene matches: 9. Germline V gene sequence: CDR1 LNHDA, CDR2 SQIVND (reference sequence). There are 14 residues in the CDR3. Here the CDR3 reads CASNGDRVFSEAFF. CDR3 sequence (DNA): TGTGCCAGTAATGGGGACAGGGTATTCTCTGAAGCTTTCTTT.

J is TRBJ2-1 and V is TRBV7-9; 10 bases match TRBD1. V lost 2 bases to trimming and J lost 10 bases; unmatched junction nucleotides: 5. The CDR3 runs to 14 residues. CDR1 is SEHNR, CDR2 FQNEAQ, per germline (reference sequence). The chain's CDR3 is CASSLPGQGPEQFF. The CDR3 DNA sequence: TGTGCCAGCAGCTTACCGGGACAGGGGCCGGAGCAGTTCTTC.

V gene TRBV5-5 combines with J gene TRBJ1-2, with a possible D match to TRBD1 (5 bases). Between the trimmed V and J ends, which lost 4 bases and 4 bases, there was a span of 14 bases. CDR3 length: 14 amino acids. Germline V gene data show CDR1 as SGHKS and CDR2 as YYEKEE (reference sequence). DNA of the CDR3: TGTGCCAGCAGCCCGGGGGGGTTCGGCTATGGCTACACCTTC. Translation: CASSPGGFGYGYTF.

Written as DNA, the CDR3 is TGTGCCTGGAGCCGCCGGGACAGAAACACCGGGGAGCTGTTTTTT. This sequence encodes CAWSRRDRNTGELFF. The V and J genes are TRBV30 and TRBJ2-2; 7 nucleotides match TRBD1. V trimming: 3 bases; J trimming: 2 bases; junction bases outside the gene matches: 6. Per the germline V gene, CDR1 is GTSNPN and CDR2 is SVGIG (reference sequence). The CDR3 runs to 15 residues.

This clone was found once. The V and J genes are TRBV14 and TRBJ2-1; tentative D call: TRBD2 (6 bases). Germline CDR1 reads SGHDN; CDR2 reads FVKESK. V gave up 0 bases and J gave up 3 bases, with 9 bases separating them. The CDR3 has 15 residues. CDR3 in DNA: TGTGCCAGCAGCCAAGACGGGGGTTTCTACAATGAGCAGTTCTTC. Translation: CASSQDGGFYNEQFF.

In its sample, this clone was seen a few times. The chain employs TRBV7-2 and TRBJ2-7; weak D call: TRBD2 (5 bases). V lost 2 bases and J 0 bases, leaving 8 bases between the germline ends. The CDR3 contains 14 residues. Germline V gene data show CDR1 as SGHTA and CDR2 as FQGNSA. Here the CDR3 reads CASSLMGDSYEQYF. CDR3 sequence (DNA): TGTGCCAGCAGCTTAATGGGAGACTCCTACGAGCAGTACTTC.

The rearrangement links TRBV28 to TRBJ2-7, with TRBD1 matching over 7 bases. The germline V gene encodes CDR1 MDHEN and CDR2 SYDVKM. Germline trimming cut 3 bases from V and 6 bases from J; bases unmatched to any gene: 11. CDR3 size: 15 residues. CDR3 coding DNA: TGTGCCAGCAGTTTTGGGGGAGCCGCAGGGGGCGAGCAGTACTTC. Translation gives CASSFGGAAGGEQYF.

The chain uses TRBV7-9 and TRBJ1-2; perhaps TRBD1 as D (6 bases). The germline gives CDR1 SEHNR, CDR2 FQNEAQ (reference sequence). The CDR3 runs to 12 residues. Trimming removed 5 bases from V and 7 bases from J, with 11 bases in between. CDR3 sequence reads: CASSLDRTGYTF. In DNA, the CDR3 is TGTGCCAGCAGCCTCGACAGGACTGGCTACACCTTC.

The V call is TRBV5-4, the J call TRBJ2-7, with D perhaps matching TRBD1 or TRBD2 (6 bases each). CDR1 SGHNT and CDR2 YYREEE come from the germline V gene (reference sequence). The CDR3 sequence is 15 residues long. The ends were cut back, 0 bases at V and 3 bases at J, with 13 bases in the middle. The CDR3 region has the DNA TGTGCCAGCAGCTTGGATAGCGGAGGGGGCTACGAGCAGTACTTC. Translating gives CASSLDSGGGYEQYF. The entire variable domain, with the rest obtained from reference TRBV5-4 and TRBJ2-7, is as follows: ETGVTQSPTHLIKTRGQQVTLRCSSQSGHNTVSWYQQALGQGPQFIFQYYREEENGRGNFPPRFSGLQFPNYSSELNVNALELDDSALYLCASSLDSGGGYEQYFGPGTRLTVT.

The rearrangement joins TRBV28 to TRBJ1-2; 9 positions match TRBD1. The CDR3 consists of 14 residues. Germline CDR1 reads MDHEN; CDR2 reads SYDVKM. J gave up 6 bases and V 2 bases, and 4 bases lay outside the gene matches. The CDR3 DNA is TGTGCCAGCAGTTTAAGGGGACAGGGTGATGGCTACACCTTC. This gives the protein CASSLRGQGDGYTF.

This rearrangement joins TRBV6-1 to TRBJ1-1; the D gene is possibly TRBD1 (5 bases). The germline CDR1 and CDR2 sequences are MNHNS and SASEGT. This CDR3 is 14 amino acids long. The V gene lost 4 bases and the J gene lost 4 bases, with 13 bases spanning the gap. The CDR3 loop reads CASSGAREATEAFF. CDR3 nucleotide sequence: TGTGCCAGCAGTGGGGCCAGGGAGGCCACTGAAGCTTTCTTT.

The V call is TRBV29-1, the J call TRBJ1-4; no clear D. Trimming pared 6 bases from V and 8 bases from J, leaving 7 bases between. Germline assignment: CDR1 SQVTM and CDR2 ANQGSEA. CDR3 length equals 10 residues. Here the CDR3 reads CSVWREKLFF. The CDR3 DNA is TGCAGCGTCTGGCGAGAAAAACTGTTTTTT.

This clone was seen more than once but under ten times. The chain links TRBV6-1 to TRBJ1-1; D gene uncertain. Trimming removed 4 bases from V and 6 bases from J, with 18 bases in between. CDR3 length: 15 amino acids. The germline CDR1 and CDR2 sequences are MNHNS and SASEGT. The CDR3 reads CASSGSTGFIAEAFF. CDR3 in DNA: TGTGCCAGCAGTGGAAGCACGGGCTTCATTGCTGAAGCTTTCTTT.

V and J are TRBV27 and TRBJ2-1, with 10 bases that match TRBD1. With 7 bases clipped from V and 7 bases from J, the junction kept 10 bases outside the gene matches. This CDR3 spans 15 amino acids. Germline V lookup: CDR1 MNHEY, CDR2 SMNVEV (reference sequence). This chain's CDR3 is CASTSMGQGTNEQFF. For the CDR3, the DNA is TGTGCCAGCACCTCTATGGGACAGGGGACTAATGAGCAGTTCTTC.

This clone was detected once. This sequence joins TRBV30 and TRBJ1-5; D uncertain. This CDR3 is 14 amino acids long. V dropped 0 bases and J dropped 5 bases, with 11 bases sitting between them. From germline, CDR1 is GTSNPN and CDR2 SVGIG (reference sequence). The CDR3 protein is CAWSVAPRDQPQHF. The CDR3, as DNA: TGTGCCTGGAGTGTCGCCCCGAGGGATCAGCCCCAGCATTTT.

This chain uses TRBV10-3 with TRBJ1-1; possible D gene TRBD1, 5 bases. The V gene lost 0 bases and the J gene lost 4 bases, with 9 bases spanning the gap. The CDR3 length is 14 residues. Germline lookup yields CDR1 ENHRY and CDR2 SYGVKD. CDR3 DNA sequence: TGTGCCATCAGTGAGTCAGTGGGGGGCACTGAAGCTTTCTTT. Its translation is CAISESVGGTEAFF.

This clone was seen a few times. This chain uses TRBV28 with TRBJ2-7, with TRBD1 matching over 10 bases. The CDR3 is 13 amino acids. Per germline, CDR1 MDHEN and CDR2 SYDVKM. V shed 6 bases and J 12 bases; nucleotides not matched to a gene: 11. This CDR3 is CASRAPGQGRLYF. The CDR3 DNA sequence: TGTGCCAGCAGAGCCCCGGGACAGGGGAGGCTGTACTTC. Looking up the rest from reference TRBV28 and TRBJ2-7 gives the full variable domain: DVKVTQSSRYLVKRTGEKVFLECVQDMDHENMFWYRQDPGLGLRLIYFSYDVKMKEKGDIPEGYSVSREKKERFSLILESASTNQTSMYLCASRAPGQGRLYFGPGTRLTVT.

The V and J genes are TRBV9 and TRBJ2-5, with a possible D match to TRBD2 (7 bases). The CDR3 has 15 amino acids. The ends were cut back, 3 bases at V and 5 bases at J, with 17 bases in the middle. Germline V gene lookup returns CDR1 SGDLS and CDR2 YYNGEE. The CDR3 nucleotides are TGTGCCAGCAGCGCCGGGGCCGAGGGGGGGGAGACCCAGTACTTC. Translating gives CASSAGAEGGETQYF. The variable domain in full, completed from reference TRBV9 and TRBJ2-5, reads DSGVTQTPKHLITATGQRVTLRCSPRSGDLSVYWYQQSLDQGLQFLIQYYNGEERAKGNILERFSAQQFPDLHSELNLSSLELGDSALYFCASSAGAEGGETQYFGPGTRLLVL.

This clone was found a few times. The chain recombines TRBV27 with TRBJ2-1; tentatively, D is TRBD1 (5 bases). The germline CDR1 and CDR2 sequences are MNHEY and SMNVEV (reference sequence). V was cut by 6 bases and J by 4 bases, with 16 bases left in between. The CDR3 has 15 amino acids. The chain's CDR3 is CASSATDPSYNEQFF. CDR3 sequence (DNA): TGTGCCAGCAGCGCGACAGACCCGTCTTACAATGAGCAGTTCTTC.

This clone was seen a single time. The genes are TRBV5-1 and TRBJ2-7, with TRBD2 as a possible D gene (6 bases). Germline lookup yields CDR1 SGHRS and CDR2 YFSETQ. V lost 3 bases and J lost 1, with 11 bases in between. The CDR3 spans 14 residues. CDR3 amino acids: CASSSGGGSYEQYF. CDR3 bases: TGCGCCAGCAGCTCTGGGGGAGGATCCTACGAGCAGTACTTC.